The rows below give T cell receptor beta chains drawn from one sample of a study of regulatory T cells in long-lasting Graves disease. MiXCR was run by TCRdb on the multiplex PCR reads, yielding one entry per CDR3 protein. Of 500,000 to 700,000 distinct CDR3 sequences in the sample, 30% were seen once. Sequenced material: peripheral blood mononuclear cells (PBMCs), taken when the disease was refractory, from a patient treated with antithyroid drugs. Source of these receptors: a female donor with Graves disease. Each CDR3 is given with its conserved first and last residue. The D gene is left open where the match is weak. Clone size is stated in some rows and not others, as once, few, many or a class when expanded.

>few|TRBV6-1|TRBJ1-5|TRBD1
TGTGCCAGCAGCGCCGACAGGGACTTTCAGCCCCAGCATTTT
CASSADRDFQPQHF
>NA|TRBV20-1|TRBJ1-1|NA
TGCAGTGCTAGATGGGGGGGAGCTTTCTTT
CSARWGGAFF
>NA|TRBV5-1|TRBJ2-1|TRBD1
TGCGCCAGCAGCCCAGGACAGGGGGTTAGAAGTGAGCAGTTCTTC
CASSPGQGVRSEQFF
>NA|TRBV7-3|TRBJ2-7|TRBD1
TGTGCCAGCAGCCCGACCGGGACAGGGGGCTACAGCGAGCAGTACTTC
CASSPTGTGGYSEQYF
>NA|TRBV4-1|TRBJ1-1|NA
TGCGCCAGCAGCCAAGGTGGAGGGGCTACGAACACTGAAGCTTTCTTT
CASSQGGGATNTEAFF
>many|TRBV12-3/TRBV12-4|TRBJ1-1|NA
TGTGCCAGCAGTTTAAGACGCCTTCGGAGCACTGAAGCTTTCTTT
CASSLRRLRSTEAFF
>NA|TRBV28|TRBJ1-1|NA
TGTGCCAGCAGCCAAGAATTCTATTCTGAAGCTTTCTTT
CASSQEFYSEAFF
>few|TRBV5-1|TRBJ1-1|NA
TGCGCCAGCAGCTCCACCCCCGTACAGGACGGCAACACTGAAGCTTTCTTT
CASSSTPVQDGNTEAFF
>few|TRBV7-2|TRBJ1-4|TRBD1
TGTGCCACCCAGACAGGGGCGGATGAAAAACTGTTTTTT
CATQTGADEKLFF
>NA|TRBV11-2|TRBJ2-3|NA
TGTGCCAGCAGCTTCGTAGATACGCAGTATTTT
CASSFVDTQYF
>few|TRBV20-1|TRBJ1-2|TRBD1
TGCAGTGCTAGTGGTCCGACAGGGGGACGCTATGGCTACACCTTC
CSASGPTGGRYGYTF
>NA|TRBV6-1|TRBJ1-2|NA
TGTGCCAGCAGACGGGGGGCCGGGGGCGGCTACACCTTC
CASRRGAGGGYTF
>NA|TRBV12-3/TRBV12-4|TRBJ2-5|TRBD2
TGTGCCAGCACTAAACTAGCGGGAGAGCGGGAGACCCAGTACTTC
CASTKLAGERETQYF
>NA|TRBV20-1|TRBJ2-5|TRBD2
TGCAGTGCTAGTACCCTAGCGGGAGGCCAGGAGACCCAGTACTTC
CSASTLAGGQETQYF
>NA|TRBV18|TRBJ1-1|TRBD1
TGTGCCAGCTCAGCGACAGGGGTGACTGAAGCTTTCTTT
CASSATGVTEAFF
>few|TRBV29-1|TRBJ2-2|TRBD2
TGCAGCGTGCCTACTAGCGGGAACACCGGGGAGCTGTTTTTT
CSVPTSGNTGELFF
>NA|TRBV20-1|TRBJ1-5|NA
TGCAGTGCTAGAGATCGGGGGGACTATCAGCCCCAGCATTTT
CSARDRGDYQPQHF
>NA|TRBV6-2/TRBV6-3|TRBJ2-7|TRBD2
TGTGCCAGCAGTTACGCCTCGGGAGGGTACTACGAGCAGTACTTC
CASSYASGGYYEQYF
>few|TRBV28|TRBJ1-1|NA
TGTGCCAGCAGTTTTTTTGGGACTGGGGGGACTGAAGCTTTCTTT
CASSFFGTGGTEAFF
>NA|TRBV15|TRBJ2-7|TRBD2
TGTGCCACCAGCAGTCCTAGCGGCAAACCCTACGAGCAGTACTTC
CATSSPSGKPYEQYF
>few|TRBV7-8|TRBJ2-5|NA
TGTGCCAGCAGCTTGCCCAGACGGGCAGTTCAAGAGACCCAGTACTTC
CASSLPRRAVQETQYF
>NA|TRBV18|TRBJ2-7|TRBD1
TGTGCCAGCTCACCACAACAGGGGCCCTCCTACGAGCAGTACTTC
CASSPQQGPSYEQYF
>once|TRBV28|TRBJ1-2|NA
TGTGCCAGTAGTTCTGCACGAAACGACTACACCTTC
CASSSARNDYTF
>NA|TRBV9|TRBJ1-3|NA
TGTGCCAGCAGCGTAGTAGGCATTTCTGGAAACACCATATATTTT
CASSVVGISGNTIYF
>NA|TRBV27|TRBJ2-2|TRBD2
TGTGCCACCAAGTTCCTAGCGGGAGCCGTAGATACCGGGGAGCTGTTTTTT
CATKFLAGAVDTGELFF
>NA|TRBV7-9|TRBJ1-6|NA
TGTGCCAGCAGCGGTACAGGGAGGGTCCCCAATTCACCCCTCCACTTT
CASSGTGRVPNSPLHF